These 11 T cell receptor beta chains share one sample of origin, sequenced in a study of blood T cell repertoires in COVID-19. The data were produced by immunoSEQ multiplex PCR, yet TCRdb's version contains in-frame clones alone and is incomplete. The sample lists 300,000 to 400,000 clones, 80% to 90% seen once, with 4% to 5% in the top ten. The specimen was PBMCs or T cells enriched from blood (not recorded which). These receptors all come from a woman aged 40 to 50 with acute COVID-19.

The chain links TRBV25-1 to TRBJ2-3; maybe TRBD1 (6 bases). Trimming left V 6 bases short and J 2 bases short, with 9 bases between. Germline-derived CDR1 and CDR2 are MGHDK and SYGVNS. The CDR3 runs 13 residues. The chain's CDR3 is CASSRDNTDTQYF. For the CDR3, the DNA is TGTGCCAGCAGCAGGGACAACACAGATACGCAGTATTTT.

The V and J genes are TRBV7-9 and TRBJ2-5, with D possibly being TRBD2 (5 bases). Looked up from germline, CDR1 is SEHNR and CDR2 is FQNEAQ (reference sequence). V lost 2 bases and J lost 4, with 8 bases in between. The CDR3 sequence is 13 residues long. The CDR3 loop is CASSLLLAETQYF. CDR3 nucleotides: TGTGCCAGCAGCTTATTGCTAGCAGAGACCCAGTACTTC.

The chain joins TRBV9 to TRBJ1-5, with D maybe TRBD1 (5 bases). Trimming removed 3 bases from V and 7 bases from J, with 17 bases in between. Germline CDR1 reads SGDLS; CDR2 reads YYNGEE. The CDR3 covers 15 residues. CDR3 sequence (DNA): TGTGCCAGCAGCGCGGGTCCAGGGTTAGGGCAGCCCCAGCATTTT. Translating gives CASSAGPGLGQPQHF.

The gene calls are TRBV28 and TRBJ2-7, with 8 bases identical to TRBD1. This CDR3 has 14 amino acids. The ends lost 6 bases at V and 4 bases at J; junction bases unmatched: 8. CDR1 is MDHEN and CDR2 is SYDVKM in the germline V gene. CDR3 nucleotide sequence: TGTGCCAGCAGCTACGACAGGGGATTTTACGAGCAGTACTTC. Protein: CASSYDRGFYEQYF.

The J gene is TRBJ1-2, the V gene TRBV6-2 or TRBV6-3; D ambiguous. The CDR3 loop spans 12 amino acids. Germline CDR1 is MNHEY and CDR2 is SVGEGT. V was clipped by 6 bases and J by 8 bases, with 13 bases between them. The CDR3 spells CASSNRVGGYTF. The CDR3 DNA is TGTGCCAGCAGCAACCGGGTTGGGGGCTACACCTTC.

V usage is TRBV6-1 and J usage is TRBJ2-1; unclear D gene. CDR3 size: 17 residues. V was clipped by 0 bases and J by 0 bases, with 12 bases between them. Looked up from germline, CDR1 is MNHNS and CDR2 is SASEGT. The CDR3 DNA sequence: TGTGCCAGCAGTGAAGCGAAGACTTCCCTCTCCTACAATGAGCAGTTCTTC. Its translation: CASSEAKTSLSYNEQFF.

The rearrangement joins TRBV6-5 to TRBJ2-7; the D gene is possibly TRBD1 (5 bases). This CDR3 spans 16 amino acids. CDR1 is MNHEY and CDR2 is SVGAGI in the germline V gene. Trimming stripped 0 bases from V and 6 bases from J, with 18 bases between. The CDR3 bases are TGTGCCAGCAGTTACTCGTACGGACACTCAGGCCCCGAGCAGTACTTC. This translates into CASSYSYGHSGPEQYF.

This clone was seen only a few times. V is TRBV3-1 (or the pseudogene TRBV3-2) and J is TRBJ1-6, with D hard to call. Germline V CDR1 and CDR2: LGHDT, YNNKEL (reference sequence). Deletions cut 3 bases from V and 7 bases from J, with 16 bases between. The CDR3 is 16 amino acids. CDR3 DNA sequence: TGTGCCAGCAGCCAGCCCGGGTCCGAGGAGAATTCACCCCTCCACTTT. It translates to CASSQPGSEENSPLHF.

The chain couples TRBV23-1 to TRBJ2-7; TRBD1 matches at 9 bases. Being an ORF, TRBV23-1 has a function that is uncertain. V was pared by 1 base and J by 2 bases, with 6 bases of the junction left unmatched. The CDR3 extends over 16 amino acids. CDR3 in DNA: TGCGCCAGCAGTCAATTTTGGGACAGGGATGCCTACGAGCAGTACTTC. Its protein product is CASSQFWDRDAYEQYF.

The V and J genes are TRBV7-2 and TRBJ2-7; 8 nucleotides line up with TRBD2. Losses at the gene ends were 4 bases for V and 2 bases for J; bases not matched to a gene: 4. The CDR3 contains 14 residues. In germline, CDR1 is SGHTA, CDR2 FQGNSA. CDR3 sequence (DNA): TGTGCCAGCAGCTCAACTAGCGGAGCCTACGAGCAGTACTTC. This codes for CASSSTSGAYEQYF.

This chain joins TRBV4-3 and TRBJ2-3, with 8 bases aligning to TRBD2. The junction had 3 bases not matched to a gene; V was cut back by 0 bases and J by 4 bases. This CDR3 is built from 15 residues. Looked up from germline, CDR1 is LGHNA and CDR2 is YSLEER. The CDR3 DNA reads TGCGCCAGCAGCCAAGATCTAGCGGGCCCAGATACGCAGTATTTT. Translation gives CASSQDLAGPDTQYF.